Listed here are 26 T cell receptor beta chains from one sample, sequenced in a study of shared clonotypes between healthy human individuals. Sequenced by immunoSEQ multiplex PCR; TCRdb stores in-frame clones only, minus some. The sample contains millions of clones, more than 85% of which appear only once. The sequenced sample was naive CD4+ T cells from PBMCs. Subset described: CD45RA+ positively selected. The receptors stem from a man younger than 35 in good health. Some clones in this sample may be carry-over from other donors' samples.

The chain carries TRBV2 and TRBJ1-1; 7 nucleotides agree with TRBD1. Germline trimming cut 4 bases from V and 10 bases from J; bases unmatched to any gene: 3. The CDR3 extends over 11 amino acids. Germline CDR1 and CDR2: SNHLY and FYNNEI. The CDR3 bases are TGTGCCAGCAGTGTTACAGGGGTAGCTTTCTTT. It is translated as CASSVTGVAFF.

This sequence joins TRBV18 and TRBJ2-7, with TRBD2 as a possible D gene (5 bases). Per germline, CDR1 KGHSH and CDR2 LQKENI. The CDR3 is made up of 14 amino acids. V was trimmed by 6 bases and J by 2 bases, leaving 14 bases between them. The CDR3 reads CASSFSIATYEQYF. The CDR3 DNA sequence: TGTGCCAGCTCCTTCTCAATAGCGACCTACGAGCAGTACTTC.

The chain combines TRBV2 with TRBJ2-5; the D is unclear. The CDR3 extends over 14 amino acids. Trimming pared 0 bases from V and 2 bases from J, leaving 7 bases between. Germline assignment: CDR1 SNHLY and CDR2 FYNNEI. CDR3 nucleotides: TGTGCCAGCAGTGAAGCACCCCTACAAGAGACCCAGTACTTC. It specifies CASSEAPLQETQYF.

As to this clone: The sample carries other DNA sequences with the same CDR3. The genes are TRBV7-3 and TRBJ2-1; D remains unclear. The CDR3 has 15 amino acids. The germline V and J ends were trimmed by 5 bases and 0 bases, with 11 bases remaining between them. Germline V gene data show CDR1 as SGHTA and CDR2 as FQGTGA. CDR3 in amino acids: CASSLTSSSYNEQFF. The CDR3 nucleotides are TGTGCCAGCAGCCTGACTTCATCCTCCTACAATGAGCAGTTCTTC.

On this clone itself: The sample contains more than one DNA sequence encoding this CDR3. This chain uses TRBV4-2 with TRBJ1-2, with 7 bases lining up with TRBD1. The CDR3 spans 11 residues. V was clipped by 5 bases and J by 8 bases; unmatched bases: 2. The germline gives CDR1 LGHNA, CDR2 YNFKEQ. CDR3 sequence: CASSLGGGYTF. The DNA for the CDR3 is TGTGCCAGCAGCTTAGGGGGCGGCTACACCTTC.

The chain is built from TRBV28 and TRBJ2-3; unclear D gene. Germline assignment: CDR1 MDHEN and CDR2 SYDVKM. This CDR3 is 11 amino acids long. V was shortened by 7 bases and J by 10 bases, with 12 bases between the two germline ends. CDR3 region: CASNINDAQYF. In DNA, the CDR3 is TGTGCCAGCAACATAAACGATGCGCAGTATTTT.

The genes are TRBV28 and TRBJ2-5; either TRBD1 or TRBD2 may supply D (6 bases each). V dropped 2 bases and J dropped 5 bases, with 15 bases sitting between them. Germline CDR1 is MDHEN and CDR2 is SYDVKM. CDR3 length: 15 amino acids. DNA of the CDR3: TGTGCCAGCAGTTTAAGGGCGGAGGGGGAGGAGACCCAGTACTTC. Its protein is CASSLRAEGEETQYF.

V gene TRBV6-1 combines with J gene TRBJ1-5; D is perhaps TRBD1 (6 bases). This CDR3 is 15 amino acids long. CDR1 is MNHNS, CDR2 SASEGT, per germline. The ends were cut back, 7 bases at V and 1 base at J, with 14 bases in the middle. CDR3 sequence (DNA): TGTGCCAGCACAATCGGGGGCCTGAGCAATCAGCCCCAGCATTTT. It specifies CASTIGGLSNQPQHF.

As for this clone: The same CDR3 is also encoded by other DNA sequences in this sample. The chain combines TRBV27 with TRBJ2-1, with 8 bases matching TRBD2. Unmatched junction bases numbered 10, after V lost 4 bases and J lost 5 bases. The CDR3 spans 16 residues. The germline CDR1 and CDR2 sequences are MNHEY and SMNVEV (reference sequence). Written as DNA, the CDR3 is TGTGCCAGCAGTTCCCCCAGGGCGGGAGGCCACAATGAGCAGTTCTTC. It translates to CASSSPRAGGHNEQFF.

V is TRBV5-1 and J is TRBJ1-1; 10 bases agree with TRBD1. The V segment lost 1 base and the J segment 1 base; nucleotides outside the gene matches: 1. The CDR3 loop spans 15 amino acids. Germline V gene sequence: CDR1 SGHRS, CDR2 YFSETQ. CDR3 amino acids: CASSLRDRGNTEAFF. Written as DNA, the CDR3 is TGCGCCAGCAGCTTGAGGGACAGGGGGAACACTGAAGCTTTCTTT.

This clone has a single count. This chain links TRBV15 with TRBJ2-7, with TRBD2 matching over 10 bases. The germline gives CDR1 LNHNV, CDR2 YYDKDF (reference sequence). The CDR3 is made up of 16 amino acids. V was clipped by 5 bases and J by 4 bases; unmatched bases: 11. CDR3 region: CATSPGGASGSYEQYF. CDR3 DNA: TGTGCCACCAGCCCTGGGGGGGCTAGCGGGAGTTACGAGCAGTACTTC. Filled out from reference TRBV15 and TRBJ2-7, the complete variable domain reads DAMVIQNPRYQVTQFGKPVTLSCSQTLNHNVMYWYQQKSSQAPKLLFHYYDKDFNNEADTPDNFQSRRPNTSFCFLDIRSPGLGDTAMYLCATSPGGASGSYEQYFGPGTRLTVT.

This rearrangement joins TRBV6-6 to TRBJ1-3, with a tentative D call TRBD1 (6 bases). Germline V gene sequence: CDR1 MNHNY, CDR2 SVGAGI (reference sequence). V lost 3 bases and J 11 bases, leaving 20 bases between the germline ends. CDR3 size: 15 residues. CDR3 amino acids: CASSYRAGQKSAIYF. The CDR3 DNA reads TGTGCCAGCAGTTATCGGGCGGGACAAAAGAGCGCCATATATTTT.

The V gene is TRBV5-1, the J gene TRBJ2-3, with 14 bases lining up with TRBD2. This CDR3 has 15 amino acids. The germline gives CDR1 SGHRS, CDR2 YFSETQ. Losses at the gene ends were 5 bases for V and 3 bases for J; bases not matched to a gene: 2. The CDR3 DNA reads TGCGCCAGCAGGGGGACTAGCGGGAGAACAGATACGCAGTATTTT. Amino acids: CASRGTSGRTDTQYF.

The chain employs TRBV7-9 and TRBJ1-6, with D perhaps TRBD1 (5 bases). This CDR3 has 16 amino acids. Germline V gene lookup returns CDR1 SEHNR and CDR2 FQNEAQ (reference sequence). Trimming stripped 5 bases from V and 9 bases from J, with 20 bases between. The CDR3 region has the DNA TGTGCCAGCAGCCTGACTTGGGGGGAGTCGGGTTCACCCCTCCACTTT. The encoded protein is CASSLTWGESGSPLHF.

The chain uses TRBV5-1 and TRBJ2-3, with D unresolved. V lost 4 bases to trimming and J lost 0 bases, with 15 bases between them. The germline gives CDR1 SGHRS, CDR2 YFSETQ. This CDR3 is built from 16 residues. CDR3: CASSQAPMASTDTQYF. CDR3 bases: TGCGCCAGCAGCCAGGCTCCGATGGCTAGCACAGATACGCAGTATTTT.

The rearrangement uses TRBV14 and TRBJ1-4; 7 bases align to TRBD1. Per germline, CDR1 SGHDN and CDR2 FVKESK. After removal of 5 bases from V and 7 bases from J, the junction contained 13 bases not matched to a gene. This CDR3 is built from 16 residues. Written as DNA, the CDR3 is TGTGCCAGCAGCACACAGGGGACTCACGCGGCTGAAAAACTGTTTTTT. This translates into CASSTQGTHAAEKLFF.

Written as DNA, the CDR3 is TGTGCCAGCAGCGGACGGTCGAACACTGAAGCTTTCTTT. This sequence encodes CASSGRSNTEAFF. The rearrangement links TRBV6-6 to TRBJ1-1; D call uncertain. V was pared by 6 bases and J by 1 base, with 9 bases between. This CDR3 contains 13 residues. CDR1 MNHNY and CDR2 SVGAGI come from the germline V gene (reference sequence).

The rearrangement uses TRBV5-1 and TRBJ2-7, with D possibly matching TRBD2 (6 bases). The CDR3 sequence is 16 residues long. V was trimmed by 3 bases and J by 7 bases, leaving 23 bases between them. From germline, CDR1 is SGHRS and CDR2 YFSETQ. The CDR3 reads CASSWTMTSLSGEQYF. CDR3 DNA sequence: TGCGCCAGCAGCTGGACAATGACTAGTCTCTCGGGGGAGCAGTACTTC.

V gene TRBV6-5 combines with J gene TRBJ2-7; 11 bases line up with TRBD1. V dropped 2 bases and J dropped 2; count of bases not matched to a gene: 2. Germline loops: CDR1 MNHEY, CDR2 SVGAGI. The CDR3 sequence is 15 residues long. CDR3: CASSYRGQGAYEQYF. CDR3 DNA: TGTGCCAGCAGTTACAGGGGACAGGGGGCCTACGAGCAGTACTTC.

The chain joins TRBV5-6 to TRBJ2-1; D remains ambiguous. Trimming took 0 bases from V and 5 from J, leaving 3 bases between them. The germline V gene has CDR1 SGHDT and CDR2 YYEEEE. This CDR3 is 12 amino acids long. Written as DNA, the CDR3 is TGTGCCAGCAGCTTGGAGAACAATGAGCAGTTCTTC. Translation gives CASSLENNEQFF.

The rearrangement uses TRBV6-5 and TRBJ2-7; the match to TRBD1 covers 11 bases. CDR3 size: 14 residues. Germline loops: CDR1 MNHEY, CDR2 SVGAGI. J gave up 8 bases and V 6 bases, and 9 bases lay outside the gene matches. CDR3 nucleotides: TGTGCCAGCAGCCGCACCGGGACAGGGGGTCAGCAGTACTTC. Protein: CASSRTGTGGQQYF.

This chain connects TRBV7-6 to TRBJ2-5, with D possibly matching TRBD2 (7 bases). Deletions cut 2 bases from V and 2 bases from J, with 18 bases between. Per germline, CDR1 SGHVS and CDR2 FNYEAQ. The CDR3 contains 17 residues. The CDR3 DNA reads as TGTGCCAGCAGCTTACCCGGGGGGCTAGCTGCACAAGAGACCCAGTACTTC. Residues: CASSLPGGLAAQETQYF. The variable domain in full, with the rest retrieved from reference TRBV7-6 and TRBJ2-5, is GAGVSQSPRYKVTKRGQDVALRCDPISGHVSLYWYRQALGQGPEFLTYFNYEAQQDKSGLPNDRFSAERPEGSISTLTIQRTEQRDSAMYRCASSLPGGLAAQETQYFGPGTRLLVL.

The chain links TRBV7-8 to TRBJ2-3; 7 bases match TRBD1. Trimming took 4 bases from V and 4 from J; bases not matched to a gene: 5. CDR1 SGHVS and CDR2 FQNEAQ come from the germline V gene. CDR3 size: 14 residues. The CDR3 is CASSSYRGADTQYF. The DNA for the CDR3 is TGTGCCAGCAGCTCCTACAGGGGAGCAGATACGCAGTATTTT.

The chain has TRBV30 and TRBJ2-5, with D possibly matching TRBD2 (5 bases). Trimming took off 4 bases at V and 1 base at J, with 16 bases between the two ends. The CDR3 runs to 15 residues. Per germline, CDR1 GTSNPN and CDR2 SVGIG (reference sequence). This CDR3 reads CAWTAPGSGQETQYF. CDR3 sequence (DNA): TGTGCCTGGACCGCGCCGGGAAGCGGCCAAGAGACCCAGTACTTC.

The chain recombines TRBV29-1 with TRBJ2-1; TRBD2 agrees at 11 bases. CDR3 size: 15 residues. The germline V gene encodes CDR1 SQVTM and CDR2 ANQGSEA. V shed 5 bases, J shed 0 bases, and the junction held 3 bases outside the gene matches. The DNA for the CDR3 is TGCAGCGTTATAGCGGGAGGGCCCTCCTACAATGAGCAGTTCTTC. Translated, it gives CSVIAGGPSYNEQFF.

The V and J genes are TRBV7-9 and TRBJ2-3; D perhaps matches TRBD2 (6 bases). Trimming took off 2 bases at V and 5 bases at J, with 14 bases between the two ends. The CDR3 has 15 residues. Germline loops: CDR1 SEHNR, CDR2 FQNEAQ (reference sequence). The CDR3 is CASSLSGGTGDTQYF. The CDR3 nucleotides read TGTGCCAGCAGCTTATCTGGCGGGACGGGAGATACGCAGTATTTT.